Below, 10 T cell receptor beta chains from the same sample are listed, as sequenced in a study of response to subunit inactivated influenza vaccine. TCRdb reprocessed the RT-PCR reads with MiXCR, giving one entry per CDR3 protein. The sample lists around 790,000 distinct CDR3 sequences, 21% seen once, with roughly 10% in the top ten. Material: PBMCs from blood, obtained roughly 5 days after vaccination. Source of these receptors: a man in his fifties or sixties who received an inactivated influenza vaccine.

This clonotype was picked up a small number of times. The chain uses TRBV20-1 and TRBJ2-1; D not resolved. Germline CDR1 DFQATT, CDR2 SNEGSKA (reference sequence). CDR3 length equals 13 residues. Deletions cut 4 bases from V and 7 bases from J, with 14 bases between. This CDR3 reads CSAKGNLENEQFF. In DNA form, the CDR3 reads TGCAGTGCTAAAGGGAATCTAGAGAATGAGCAGTTCTTC.

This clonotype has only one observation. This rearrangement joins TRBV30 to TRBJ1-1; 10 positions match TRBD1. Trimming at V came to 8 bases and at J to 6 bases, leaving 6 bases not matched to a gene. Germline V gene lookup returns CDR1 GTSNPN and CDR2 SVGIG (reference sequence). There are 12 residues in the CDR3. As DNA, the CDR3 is TGTGCCGGGGACAGGGGTACGGCTGAAGCTTTCTTT. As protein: CAGDRGTAEAFF.

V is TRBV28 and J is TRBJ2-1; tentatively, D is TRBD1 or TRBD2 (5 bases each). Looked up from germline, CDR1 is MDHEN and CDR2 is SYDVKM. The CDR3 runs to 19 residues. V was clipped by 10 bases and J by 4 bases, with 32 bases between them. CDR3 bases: TGTGCCACCAAACTCGAATCACGTCTGAGGGGCAAGTCGTACAATGAGCAGTTCTTC. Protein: CATKLESRLRGKSYNEQFF.

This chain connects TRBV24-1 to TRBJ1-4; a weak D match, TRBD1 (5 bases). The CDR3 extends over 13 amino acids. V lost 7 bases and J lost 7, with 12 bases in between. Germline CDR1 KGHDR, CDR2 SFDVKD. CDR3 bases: TGTGCCACCAGAGGGGTGGGGAGTGAAAAACTGTTTTTT. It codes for CATRGVGSEKLFF.

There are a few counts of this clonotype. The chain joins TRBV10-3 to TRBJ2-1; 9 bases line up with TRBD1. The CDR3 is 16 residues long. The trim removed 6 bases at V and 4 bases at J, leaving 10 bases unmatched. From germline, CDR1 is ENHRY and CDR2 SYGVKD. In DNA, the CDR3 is TGTGCCATCAGCGGTCCGGGACAGGGTTTTTACAATGAGCAGTTCTTC. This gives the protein CAISGPGQGFYNEQFF.

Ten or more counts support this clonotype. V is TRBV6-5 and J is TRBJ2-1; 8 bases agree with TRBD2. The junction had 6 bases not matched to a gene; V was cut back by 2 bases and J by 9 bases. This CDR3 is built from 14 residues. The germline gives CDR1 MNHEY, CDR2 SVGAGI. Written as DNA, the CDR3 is TGTGCCAGCAGTTACGGCGGGGGGTTAAGTGAGCAGTTCTTC. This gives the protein CASSYGGGLSEQFF.

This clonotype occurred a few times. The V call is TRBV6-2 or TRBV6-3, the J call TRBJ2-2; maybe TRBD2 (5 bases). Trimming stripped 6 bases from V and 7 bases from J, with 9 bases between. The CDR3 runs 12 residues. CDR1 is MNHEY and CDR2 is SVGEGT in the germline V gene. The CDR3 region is CASRKGSGELFF. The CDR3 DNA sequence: TGTGCCAGCAGGAAAGGGAGCGGGGAGCTGTTTTTT.

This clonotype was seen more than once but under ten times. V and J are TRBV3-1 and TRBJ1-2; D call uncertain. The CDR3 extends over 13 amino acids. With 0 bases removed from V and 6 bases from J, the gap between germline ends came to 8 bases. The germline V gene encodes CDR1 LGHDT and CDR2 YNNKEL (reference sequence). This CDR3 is CASSQDRIHGYTF. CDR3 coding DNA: TGTGCCAGCAGCCAAGATAGGATCCATGGCTACACCTTC.

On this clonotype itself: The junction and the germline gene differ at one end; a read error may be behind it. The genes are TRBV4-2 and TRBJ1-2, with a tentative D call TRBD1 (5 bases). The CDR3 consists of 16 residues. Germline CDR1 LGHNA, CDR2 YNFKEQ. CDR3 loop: CACSQDLSGRVYGYTF. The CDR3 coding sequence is TGTGCCTGCAGCCAAGATTTATCTGGCAGGGTCTATGGCTACACCTTC.

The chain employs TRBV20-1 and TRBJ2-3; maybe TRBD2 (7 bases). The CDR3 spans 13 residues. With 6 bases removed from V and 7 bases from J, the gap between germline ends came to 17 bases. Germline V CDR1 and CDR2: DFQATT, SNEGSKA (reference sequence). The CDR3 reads CSAGTAGAHTQYF. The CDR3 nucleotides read TGCAGTGCGGGGACTGCGGGGGCCCATACGCAGTATTTT.